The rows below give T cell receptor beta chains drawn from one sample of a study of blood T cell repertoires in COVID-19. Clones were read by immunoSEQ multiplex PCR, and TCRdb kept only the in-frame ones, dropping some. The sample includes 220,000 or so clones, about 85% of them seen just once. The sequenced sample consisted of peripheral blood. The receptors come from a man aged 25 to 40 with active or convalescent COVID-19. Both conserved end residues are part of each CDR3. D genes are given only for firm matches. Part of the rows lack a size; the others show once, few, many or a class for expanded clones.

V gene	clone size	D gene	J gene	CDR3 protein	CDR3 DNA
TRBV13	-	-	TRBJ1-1	CASSLLGGNTEAFF	TGTGCCAGCAGCTTACTCGGAGGGAACACTGAAGCTTTCTTT
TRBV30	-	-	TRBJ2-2	CAWSVQNTGELFF	TGTGCCTGGAGTGTACAGAACACCGGGGAGCTGTTTTTT
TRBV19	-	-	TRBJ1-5	CASSLTGKGGNQPQHF	TGTGCCAGTAGTCTTACAGGGAAAGGAGGCAATCAGCCCCAGCATTTT
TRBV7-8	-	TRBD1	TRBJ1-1	CASSSGQGIVSAFF	TGTGCCAGCAGCTCGGGACAGGGGATCGTGTCCGCTTTCTTT
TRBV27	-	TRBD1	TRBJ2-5	CASSPDRGWEETQYF	TGTGCCAGCAGTCCGGACAGGGGATGGGAGGAGACCCAGTACTTC
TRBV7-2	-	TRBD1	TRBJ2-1	CASSLSGQGAAQQFF	TGTGCCAGCAGCTTATCGGGACAGGGGGCGGCCCAGCAGTTCTTC
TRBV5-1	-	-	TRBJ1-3	CASTLGTTIYF	TGCGCCAGCACCCTAGGAACAACCATATATTTT
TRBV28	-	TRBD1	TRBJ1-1	CASRQTGVEAFF	TGTGCCAGCAGACAGACAGGGGTGGAGGCTTTCTTT
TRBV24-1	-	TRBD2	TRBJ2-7	CATSDPGTSGSYEQYF	TGTGCCACCAGTGACCCGGGGACTAGCGGCTCCTACGAGCAGTACTTC
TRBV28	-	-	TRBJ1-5	CASSLSRQGNNQPQHF	TGTGCCAGCAGTTTATCGCGGCAGGGGAATAATCAGCCCCAGCATTTT
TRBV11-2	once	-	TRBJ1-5	CASSFTTGSNQPQHF	TGTGCCAGCAGCTTTACGACAGGTTCAAATCAGCCCCAGCATTTT
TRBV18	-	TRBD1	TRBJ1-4	CATTGQVNEKLFF	TGTGCCACAACGGGACAGGTTAATGAAAAACTGTTTTTT
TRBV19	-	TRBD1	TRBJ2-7	CASSTGQGGSYEQYF	TGTGCCAGTAGTACCGGACAGGGGGGCTCCTACGAGCAGTACTTC
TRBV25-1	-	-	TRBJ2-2	CASSEPQETGELFF	TGTGCCAGCAGTGAGCCACAGGAGACCGGGGAGCTGTTTTTT
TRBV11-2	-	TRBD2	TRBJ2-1	CASSLGLAARREQFF	TGTGCCAGCAGCTTAGGCCTAGCGGCCAGGAGAGAGCAGTTCTTC
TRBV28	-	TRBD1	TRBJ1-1	CASSAPGTVNTEAFF	TGTGCCAGCAGTGCTCCCGGGACAGTTAACACTGAAGCTTTCTTT
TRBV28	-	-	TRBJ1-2	CASSLGRRDYGYTF	TGTGCCAGCAGTTTGGGACGGAGGGATTATGGCTACACCTTC
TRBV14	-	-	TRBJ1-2	CASSLAGAYYGYTF	TGTGCCAGCAGCCTTGCTGGGGCTTACTATGGCTACACCTTC